This T cell receptor (beta chain) comes out of a study of beta chain features in type 1 diabetes. This CDR3 region has 15 residues. V trimming: 7 bases; J trimming: 6 bases; junction bases outside the gene matches: 8. Germline CDR1 LNHDA, CDR2 SQIVND (reference sequence). Details on this clone: Antigen unknown.

One heparinised blood draw averaging roughly 120 mL was given by each donor. Sorted populations all exceeded 95% purity. Findings and caveats of the study: In all four CD4+ subsets, TCRB CDR3 length was significantly, moderately reduced in type 1 diabetes. In patients and controls equally, PCR might favor templates that are shorter.

The whole isolated RNA underwent reverse transcription, so sequencing captured expressed TCRB transcripts. There were 3 million to 4 million reads on average in the naive, central memory and regulatory T cell samples. Sequencing used immunoSEQ multiplex PCR; TCRdb keeps in-frame clones, though not all of them. The sample carries some 200,000 clones, 16% recorded once. The TCR comes from a young man with type 1 diabetes. This chain links TRBV19 with TRBJ2-1; 11 nucleotides line up with TRBD2. The source material was naive CD4+ T cells from blood. The CDR3 DNA follows: TGTGCCAGTACCCGTTTAGCGGGAGGGGGCAATGAGCAGTTCTTC. This codes for CASTRLAGGGNEQFF.